This record covers a single TCR beta chain. As yet, its antigen is unknown. These data originate in a study of CD8 T cells in ankylosing spondylitis. Study-wide results and caveats: In ankylosing spondylitis patients, matched synovial fluid reportedly showed significant enrichment of disease-linked clones. Some of these motif variants have turned up before, in reports on reactive arthritis synovial fluid and blood. Under 10 highly homologous variants formed a TCR beta motif that appeared characteristic of ankylosing spondylitis blood.

The TCR beta libraries were generated through quantitative 5'-RACE incorporating molecular barcodes. TCRdb re-derived calls from the 5' RACE reads in MiXCR, one entry per CDR3 protein. This sample has about 140,000 distinct CDR3 sequences, with under 35% found just once. Germline CDR1 is SQVTM and CDR2 is ANQGSEA. V lost 0 bases and J 2 bases, leaving 13 bases between the germline ends. The CDR3 spans 15 residues. The sequence came from a male donor with ankylosing spondylitis. Source material: synovial fluid, either unsorted or a sorted T cell fraction (not recorded which). The chain has TRBV29-1 and TRBJ2-5; possible D gene TRBD2, 6 bases. The CDR3 loop is CSVEDRLGRQETQYF. The CDR3 bases are TGCAGCGTTGAAGATAGACTGGGGAGGCAAGAGACCCAGTACTTC. Full variable domain (rest looked up from reference TRBV29-1 and TRBJ2-5): SAVISQKPSRDICQRGTSLTIQCQVDSQVTMMFWYRQQPGQSLTLIATANQGSEATYESGFVIDKFPISRPNLTFSTLTVSNMSPEDSSIYLCSVEDRLGRQETQYFGPGTRLLVL.